This T cell receptor beta chain came from a study of shared clonotypes between healthy human individuals. At the level of the study: Three plates were used per donor for CD4 naive, three for CD4 memory, two for CD8 naive and one for CD8 memory.

Positively selected for CCR7, the CD45RO-negative cells used as naive CD8 cells excluded terminally differentiated effector memory CD45RA+ cells. Sequencing used immunoSEQ multiplex PCR; TCRdb keeps in-frame clones, though not all of them. The data show approximately 1.9 million clones, roughly 95% seen once. Study results and limitations: Clonotypes which were not shared had lower generation probabilities than clonotypes that all four donors shared.

This CDR3 comprises 14 residues. In germline, CDR1 is MNHEY, CDR2 SMNVEV (reference sequence). The V end was cut by 3 bases, the J end by 4 bases, with 13 bases between. A remark on this clone: Its antigen is unknown.

The sample consisted of naive CD8+ T cells from PBMCs. The chain recombines TRBV27 with TRBJ2-7; D is undetermined. The clonotype comes from a man aged 18 to 30 in good health. Some clones in this sample may be carry-over from other donors' samples. In DNA, the CDR3 is TGTGCCAGCAGTTTTTCCGCAGAAGGGTACGAGCAGTACTTC. This encodes CASSFSAEGYEQYF.